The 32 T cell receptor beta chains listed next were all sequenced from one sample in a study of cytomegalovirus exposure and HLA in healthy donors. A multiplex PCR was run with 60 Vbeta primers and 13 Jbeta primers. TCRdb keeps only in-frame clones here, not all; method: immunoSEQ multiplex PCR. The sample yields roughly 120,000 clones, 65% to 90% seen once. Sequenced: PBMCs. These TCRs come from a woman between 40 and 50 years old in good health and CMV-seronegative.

This CDR3 reads CASSSQYTLGAPEAFF. The CDR3 DNA reads as TGCGCCAGCAGCTCCCAATATACACTGGGGGCCCCTGAAGCTTTCTTT. This rearrangement joins TRBV5-1 to TRBJ1-1, with a possible D match to TRBD1 (6 bases). V lost 3 bases to trimming and J lost 6 bases, with 21 bases between them. This CDR3 is built from 16 residues. CDR1 and CDR2 from the germline V gene are SGHRS and YFSETQ.

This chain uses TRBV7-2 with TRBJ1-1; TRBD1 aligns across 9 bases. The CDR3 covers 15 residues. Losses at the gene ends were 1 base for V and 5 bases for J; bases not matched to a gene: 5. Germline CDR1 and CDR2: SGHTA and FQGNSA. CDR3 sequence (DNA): TGTGCCAGCAGCTTAGAACCCGGGACAGGGACTGAAGCTTTCTTT. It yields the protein CASSLEPGTGTEAFF.

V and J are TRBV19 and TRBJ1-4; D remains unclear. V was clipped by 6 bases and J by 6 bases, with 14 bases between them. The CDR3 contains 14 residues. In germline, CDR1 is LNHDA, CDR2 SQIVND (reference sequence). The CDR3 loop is CASSPPQEHEKLFF. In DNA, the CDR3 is TGTGCCAGTAGCCCCCCGCAAGAGCATGAAAAACTGTTTTTT. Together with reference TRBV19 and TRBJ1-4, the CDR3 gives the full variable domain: DGGITQSPKYLFRKEGQNVTLSCEQNLNHDAMYWYRQDPGQGLRLIYYSQIVNDFQKGDIAEGYSVSREKKESFPLTVTSAQKNPTAFYLCASSPPQEHEKLFFGSGTQLSVL.

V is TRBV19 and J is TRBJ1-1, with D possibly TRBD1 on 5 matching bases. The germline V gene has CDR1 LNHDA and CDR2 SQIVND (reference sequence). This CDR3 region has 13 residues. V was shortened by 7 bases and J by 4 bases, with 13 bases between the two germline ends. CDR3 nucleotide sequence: TGTGCCAGTATTCGGGGGTTGAGCACTGAAGCTTTCTTT. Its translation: CASIRGLSTEAFF.

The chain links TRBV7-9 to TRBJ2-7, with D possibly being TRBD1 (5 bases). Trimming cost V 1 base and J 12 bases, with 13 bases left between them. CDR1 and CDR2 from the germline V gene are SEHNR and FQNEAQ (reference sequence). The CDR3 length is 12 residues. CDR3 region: CASSLEAGHRYF. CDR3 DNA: TGTGCCAGCAGCTTAGAGGCAGGGCATCGGTACTTC.

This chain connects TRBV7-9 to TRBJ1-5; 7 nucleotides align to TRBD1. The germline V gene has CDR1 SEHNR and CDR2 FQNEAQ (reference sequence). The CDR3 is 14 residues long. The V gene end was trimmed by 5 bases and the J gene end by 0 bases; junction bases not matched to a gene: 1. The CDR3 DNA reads TGTGCCAGCAGCAGGACAGGTAGCAATCAGCCCCAGCATTTT. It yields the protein CASSRTGSNQPQHF.

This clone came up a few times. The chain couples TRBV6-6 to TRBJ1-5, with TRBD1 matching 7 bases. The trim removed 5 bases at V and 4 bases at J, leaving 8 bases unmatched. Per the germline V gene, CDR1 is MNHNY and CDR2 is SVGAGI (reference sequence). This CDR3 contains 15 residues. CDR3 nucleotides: TGTGCCAGCAGTGCCCTAGGGGGCGAGAATCAGCCCCAGCATTTT. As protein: CASSALGGENQPQHF.

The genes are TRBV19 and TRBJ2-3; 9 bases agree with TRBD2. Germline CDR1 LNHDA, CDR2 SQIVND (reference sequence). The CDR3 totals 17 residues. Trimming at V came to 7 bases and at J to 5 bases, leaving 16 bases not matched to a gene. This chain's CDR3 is CASTPFLLAGVGDTQYF. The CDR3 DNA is TGTGCCAGTACCCCCTTTCTTTTAGCGGGAGTTGGAGATACGCAGTATTTT.

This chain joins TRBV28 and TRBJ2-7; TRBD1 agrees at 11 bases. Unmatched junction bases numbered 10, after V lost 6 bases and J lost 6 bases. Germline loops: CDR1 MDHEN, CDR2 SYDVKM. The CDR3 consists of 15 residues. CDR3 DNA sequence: TGTGCCAGCAGCCCAGGGACAGGGGGTTCGGGCGAGCAGTACTTC. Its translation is CASSPGTGGSGEQYF.

The CDR3 sequence is CASSPPGLPYGYTF. The CDR3 region has the DNA TGTGCCAGCTCACCACCGGGCCTTCCCTATGGCTACACCTTC. This chain joins TRBV18 and TRBJ1-2, with unresolved D. The CDR3 is 14 amino acids. Germline V gives CDR1 KGHSH, CDR2 LQKENI. V lost 0 bases to trimming and J lost 4 bases, with 9 bases between them.

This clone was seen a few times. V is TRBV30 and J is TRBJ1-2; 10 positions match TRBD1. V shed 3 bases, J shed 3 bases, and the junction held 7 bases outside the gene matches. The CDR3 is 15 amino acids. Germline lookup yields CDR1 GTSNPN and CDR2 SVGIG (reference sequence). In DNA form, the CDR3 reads TGTGCCTGGAGCGAACTGGACAGGGGGTACTATGGCTACACCTTC. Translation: CAWSELDRGYYGYTF.

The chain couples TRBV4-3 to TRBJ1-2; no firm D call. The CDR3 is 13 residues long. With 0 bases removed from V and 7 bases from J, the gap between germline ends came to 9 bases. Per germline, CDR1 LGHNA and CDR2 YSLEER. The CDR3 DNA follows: TGCGCCAGCAGCCAAGAATGGGCGAGTGGCTACACCTTC. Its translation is CASSQEWASGYTF.

The CDR3 reads CASLGYGTSGRYNEQFF. The CDR3 coding sequence is TGTGCTAGCCTGGGATACGGGACTAGCGGACGATACAATGAGCAGTTCTTC. V gene TRBV12-5 combines with J gene TRBJ2-1; 11 bases map to TRBD2. Looked up from germline, CDR1 is LGHNT and CDR2 is FRNRAP. The CDR3 totals 17 residues. Germline trimming cut 9 bases from V and 4 bases from J; bases unmatched to any gene: 14.

CDR3 sequence reads: CASSLGQGGDTEAFF. The CDR3 DNA reads TGCGCCAGCAGCCTAGGACAGGGAGGGGACACTGAAGCTTTCTTT. The chain has TRBV4-1 and TRBJ1-1; 8 nucleotides match TRBD1. The CDR3 runs to 15 residues. The germline V gene has CDR1 MGHRA and CDR2 YSYEKL. After removal of 4 bases from V and 3 bases from J, the junction contained 7 bases not matched to a gene.

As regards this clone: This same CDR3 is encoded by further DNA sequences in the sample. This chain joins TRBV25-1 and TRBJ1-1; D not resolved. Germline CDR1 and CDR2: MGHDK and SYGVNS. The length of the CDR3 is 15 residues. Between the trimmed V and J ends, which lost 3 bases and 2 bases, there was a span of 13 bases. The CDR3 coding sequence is TGTGCCAGCAGTGAGTACGGGGTGTTCAACACTGAAGCTTTCTTT. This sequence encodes CASSEYGVFNTEAFF.

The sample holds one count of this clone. In DNA form, the CDR3 reads TGTGCCAGCAGCAAAGGAGGCCAGGGGGCGTCCTACGAGCAGTACTTC. Translated, it gives CASSKGGQGASYEQYF. The J gene is TRBJ2-7, the V gene TRBV21-1; the DNA was not used to check the table's D call, TRBD1. TRBV21-1 is a recognized pseudogene. CDR3 length: 16 residues.

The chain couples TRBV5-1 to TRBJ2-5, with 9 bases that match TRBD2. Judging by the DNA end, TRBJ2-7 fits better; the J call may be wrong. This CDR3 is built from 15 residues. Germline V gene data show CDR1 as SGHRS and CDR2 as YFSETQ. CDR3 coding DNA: TGCGCCAGCAGCTGGATGAGCGGGGGGCTATACGAGCAGTACTTC. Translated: CASSWMSGGLYEQYF.

The CDR3 DNA sequence: TGTGCCAGTAGGACGCGAGGAGACTCCCCCTCCGAGCAGTACTTC. This codes for CASRTRGDSPSEQYF. The chain recombines TRBV19 with TRBJ2-7; D remains ambiguous. The CDR3 length is 15 residues. V lost 6 bases to trimming and J lost 6 bases, with 21 bases between them. Germline lookup yields CDR1 LNHDA and CDR2 SQIVND (reference sequence). Complete variable domain (other parts from reference TRBV19 and TRBJ2-7): DGGITQSPKYLFRKEGQNVTLSCEQNLNHDAMYWYRQDPGQGLRLIYYSQIVNDFQKGDIAEGYSVSREKKESFPLTVTSAQKNPTAFYLCASRTRGDSPSEQYFGPGTRLTVT.

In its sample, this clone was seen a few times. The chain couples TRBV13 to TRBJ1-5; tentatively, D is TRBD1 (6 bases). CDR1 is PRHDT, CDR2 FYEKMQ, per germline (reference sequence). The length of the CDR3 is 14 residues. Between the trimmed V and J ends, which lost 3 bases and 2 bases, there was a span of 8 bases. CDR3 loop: CASSFRQGNQPQHF. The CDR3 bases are TGTGCCAGCAGCTTCCGACAGGGCAATCAGCCCCAGCATTTT.

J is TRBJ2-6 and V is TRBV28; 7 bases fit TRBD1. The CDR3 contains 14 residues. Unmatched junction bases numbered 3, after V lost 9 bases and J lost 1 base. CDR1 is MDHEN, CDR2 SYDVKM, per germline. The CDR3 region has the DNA TGTGCCAGTCAGGGGGATTCTGGGGCCAACGTCCTGACTTTC. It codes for CASQGDSGANVLTF.

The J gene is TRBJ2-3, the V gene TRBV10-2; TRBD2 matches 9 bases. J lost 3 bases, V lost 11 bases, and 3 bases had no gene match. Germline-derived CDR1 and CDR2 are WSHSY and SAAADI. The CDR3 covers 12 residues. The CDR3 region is CAAGGGTDTQYF. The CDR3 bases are TGCGCCGCGGGGGGGGGTACAGATACGCAGTATTTT.

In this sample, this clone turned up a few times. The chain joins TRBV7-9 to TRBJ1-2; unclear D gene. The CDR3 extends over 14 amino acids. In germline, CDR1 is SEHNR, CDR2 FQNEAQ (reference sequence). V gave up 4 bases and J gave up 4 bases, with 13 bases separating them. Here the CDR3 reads CASSSGVEVYGYTF. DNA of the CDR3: TGTGCCAGCAGCTCAGGCGTGGAGGTCTATGGCTACACCTTC.

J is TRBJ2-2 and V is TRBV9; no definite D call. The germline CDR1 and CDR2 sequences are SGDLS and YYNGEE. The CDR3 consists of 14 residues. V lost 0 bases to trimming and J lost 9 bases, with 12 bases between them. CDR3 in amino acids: CASSVATPRRELFF. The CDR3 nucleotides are TGTGCCAGCAGCGTAGCTACCCCGCGTAGGGAGCTGTTTTTT.

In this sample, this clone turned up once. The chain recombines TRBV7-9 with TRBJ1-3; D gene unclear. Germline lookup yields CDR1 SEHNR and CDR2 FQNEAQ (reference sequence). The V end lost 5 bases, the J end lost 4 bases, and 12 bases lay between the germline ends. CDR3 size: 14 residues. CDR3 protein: CASSPRLMGNTIYF. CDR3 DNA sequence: TGTGCCAGCAGCCCGCGTCTCATGGGAAACACCATATATTTT.

CDR3 DNA sequence: TGTGCCAGCAGTGACGGGACTAGCGGCTACGCCGGGGAGCTGTTTTTT. Its protein is CASSDGTSGYAGELFF. This chain joins TRBV6-1 and TRBJ2-2; 11 bases fit TRBD2. The CDR3 length is 16 residues. Trimming took 3 bases from V and 6 from J; bases not matched to a gene: 6. Germline CDR1 is MNHNS and CDR2 is SASEGT.

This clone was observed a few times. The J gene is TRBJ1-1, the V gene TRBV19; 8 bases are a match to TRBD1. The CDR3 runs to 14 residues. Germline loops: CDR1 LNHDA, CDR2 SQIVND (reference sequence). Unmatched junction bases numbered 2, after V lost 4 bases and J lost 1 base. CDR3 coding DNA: TGTGCCAGTAGTAGGGGACAGGAGAACACTGAAGCTTTCTTT. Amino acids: CASSRGQENTEAFF.

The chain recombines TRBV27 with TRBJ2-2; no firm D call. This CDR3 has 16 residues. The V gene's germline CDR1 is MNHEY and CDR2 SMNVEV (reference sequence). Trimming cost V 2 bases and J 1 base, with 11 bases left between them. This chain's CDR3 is CASSLMYSKNTGELFF. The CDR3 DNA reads TGTGCCAGCAGTTTAATGTACAGCAAGAACACCGGGGAGCTGTTTTTT.

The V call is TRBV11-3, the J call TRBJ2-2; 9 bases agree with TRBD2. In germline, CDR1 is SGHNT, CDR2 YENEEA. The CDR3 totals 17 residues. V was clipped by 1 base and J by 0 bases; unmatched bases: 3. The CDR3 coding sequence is TGTGCCAGCAGCTTAGGCGGACTAGCGACGAACACCGGGGAGCTGTTTTTT. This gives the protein CASSLGGLATNTGELFF.

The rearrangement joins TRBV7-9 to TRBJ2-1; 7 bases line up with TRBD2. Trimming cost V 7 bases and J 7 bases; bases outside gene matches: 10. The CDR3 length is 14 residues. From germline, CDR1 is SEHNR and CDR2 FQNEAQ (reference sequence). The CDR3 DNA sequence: TGTGCCAGCACCGCGGGAGCTGGTCTGAATGAGCAGTTCTTC. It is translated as CASTAGAGLNEQFF. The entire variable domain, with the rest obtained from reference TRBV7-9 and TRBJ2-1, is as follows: DTGVSQNPRHKITKRGQNVTFRCDPISEHNRLYWYRQTLGQGPEFLTYFQNEAQLEKSRLLSDRFSAERPKGSFSTLEIQRTEQGDSAMYLCASTAGAGLNEQFFGPGTRLTVL.

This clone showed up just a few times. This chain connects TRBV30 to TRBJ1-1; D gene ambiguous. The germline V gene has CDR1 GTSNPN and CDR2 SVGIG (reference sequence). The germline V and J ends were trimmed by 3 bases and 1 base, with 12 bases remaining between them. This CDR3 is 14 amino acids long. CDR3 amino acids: CAWRTSGRNTEAFF. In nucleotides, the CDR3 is TGTGCCTGGAGAACGTCCGGGAGGAACACTGAAGCTTTCTTT.

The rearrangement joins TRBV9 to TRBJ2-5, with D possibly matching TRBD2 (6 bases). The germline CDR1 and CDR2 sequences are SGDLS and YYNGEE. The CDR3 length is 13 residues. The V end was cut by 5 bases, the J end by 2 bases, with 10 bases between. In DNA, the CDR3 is TGTGCCAGCAGGGGGGGATCACAAGAGACCCAGTACTTC. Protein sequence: CASRGGSQETQYF.

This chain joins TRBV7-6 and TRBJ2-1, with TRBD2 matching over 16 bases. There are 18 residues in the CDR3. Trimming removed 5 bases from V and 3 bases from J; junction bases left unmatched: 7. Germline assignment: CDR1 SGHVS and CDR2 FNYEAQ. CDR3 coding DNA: TGTGCCAGCAGCCCGGGACTAGCGGGAGGGCCGTTCTACAATGAGCAGTTCTTC. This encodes CASSPGLAGGPFYNEQFF.